A selection of T cell receptor beta chains follows, all from one sample in a study of blood T cell repertoires in COVID-19. Using immunoSEQ multiplex PCR, the repertoire was profiled, and TCRdb retains in-frame clones only, with some absent. The table has 340,000 or so clones, around 90% seen once. Input material: peripheral blood. These receptor sequences come from a man aged 50-59 years with active or convalescent COVID-19. The CDR3 runs from the conserved cysteine through the conserved F or W. The D gene is left open where the match is weak. Rows may omit the clone size; those that give it use once, few, many or a size class.

v_call	d_call	cdr3_length	clone_size	j_call	cdr3_aa	cdr3_nt
TRBV18	TRBD1	15	.	TRBJ2-7	CASSPNRDSPYEQYF	TGTGCCAGCTCACCTAACCGGGACAGCCCCTACGAGCAGTACTTC
TRBV7-2	.	15	.	TRBJ2-3	CASSSSPSDTDTQYF	TGTGCCAGCAGCTCATCCCCCAGCGACACAGATACGCAGTATTTT
TRBV5-1	.	15	.	TRBJ1-1	CASSSQDPRDTEAFF	TGCGCCAGCAGCTCACAGGACCCTCGGGACACTGAAGCTTTCTTT
TRBV6-5	.	14	.	TRBJ1-6	CASSSEGWGSPLHF	TGTGCCAGCAGCTCAGAAGGTTGGGGCTCACCCCTCCACTTT
TRBV6-6	.	14	.	TRBJ1-1	CASSLRTENTEAFF	TGTGCCAGCAGCCTGAGAACAGAAAACACTGAAGCTTTCTTT
TRBV27	TRBD1	13	.	TRBJ1-2	CASSLGQNYGYTF	TGTGCCAGCAGTTTGGGACAGAACTATGGCTACACCTTC
TRBV10-3	TRBD1	14	.	TRBJ1-6	CATGDRGHDSPLHF	TGTGCCACGGGGGACAGGGGGCACGATTCACCCCTCCACTTT
TRBV7-8	.	15	.	TRBJ2-5	CASSLGSPQGETQYF	TGTGCCAGCAGCTTAGGGTCCCCCCAGGGAGAGACCCAGTACTTC
TRBV21-1	.	11	.	TRBJ1-2	CASSRRDGYTF	TGTGCCAGCAGCAGGAGAGATGGCTACACCTTC
TRBV2	TRBD1	16	.	TRBJ2-7	CASSLVPGQISYEQYF	TGTGCCAGCAGTCTCGTTCCGGGACAGATATCCTACGAGCAGTACTTC
TRBV5-6	.	12	once	TRBJ2-1	CASSFLAVPPFF	TGTGCCAGCAGCTTTTTGGCTGTACCCCCGTTCTTC
TRBV18	TRBD1	17	.	TRBJ2-2	CASSPPGQGVDTGELFF	TGTGCCAGCTCACCACCGGGACAGGGTGTCGACACCGGGGAGCTGTTTTTT
TRBV7-2	.	15	.	TRBJ1-4	CASSLLGRTNEKLFF	TGTGCCAGCAGCTTACTAGGCAGAACTAATGAAAAACTGTTTTTT
TRBV5-1	TRBD1	15	.	TRBJ2-7	CASSTAGQGLSVQYF	TGCGCCAGCAGCACGGCCGGACAGGGGCTTTCCGTCCAGTACTTC
TRBV4-1	.	13	.	TRBJ2-7	CASLRDCPYEQYF	TGCGCCAGCCTCCGGGACTGTCCCTACGAGCAGTACTTC
TRBV28	.	15	.	TRBJ2-1	CASSFGGGGFHEQFF	TGTGCCAGCAGTTTCGGAGGGGGCGGATTCCATGAGCAGTTCTTC
TRBV9	.	16	.	TRBJ2-2	CASSAPSRPNTGELFF	TGTGCCAGCAGCGCCCCCTCGAGGCCGAACACCGGGGAGCTGTTTTTT
TRBV29-1	.	11	.	TRBJ1-1	CNVAINTEAFF	TGCAACGTGGCCATAAACACTGAAGCTTTCTTT
TRBV10-3	TRBD1	14	.	TRBJ1-3	CAITPGQGRDTIYF	TGTGCCATCACCCCGGGACAGGGCAGGGACACCATATATTTT
TRBV7-3	TRBD1	14	.	TRBJ1-3	CASSPDRASDTIYF	TGTGCCAGCAGCCCCGACAGGGCTTCCGACACCATATATTTT
TRBV5-1	TRBD2	15	.	TRBJ2-7	CASAGGWREAYEQYF	TGCGCCAGCGCGGGGGGCTGGCGGGAGGCCTACGAGCAGTACTTC
TRBV2	TRBD2	20	.	TRBJ2-2	CASSDDSSFWGGRSTGELFF	TGTGCCAGCAGCGATGACAGTTCGTTTTGGGGCGGGAGAAGCACCGGGGAGCTGTTTTTT
TRBV5-4	TRBD2	16	once	TRBJ2-5	CASSSRLAGGRETQYF	TGTGCCAGCAGCTCCCGACTAGCGGGAGGACGAGAGACCCAGTACTTC
TRBV5-5	TRBD1	15	.	TRBJ1-1	CASSQWDRGSTEAFF	TGTGCCAGCAGTCAGTGGGACAGGGGGAGCACTGAAGCTTTCTTT
TRBV30	.	11	.	TRBJ1-1	CASLDGGEAFF	TGTGCCTCCCTTGACGGGGGTGAAGCTTTCTTT
TRBV7-2	.	14	.	TRBJ1-5	CASSSTQGSQPQHF	TGTGCCAGCAGCTCCACACAGGGAAGTCAGCCCCAGCATTTT
TRBV4-3	.	14	.	TRBJ1-3	CASSQDNRRNTIYF	TGCGCCAGCAGCCAAGATAACAGGAGAAACACCATATATTTT
TRBV3-1/TRBV3-2	TRBD2	16	once	TRBJ2-1	CASSPWTSGSYNEQFF	TGTGCCAGCAGCCCTTGGACTAGCGGCTCCTACAATGAGCAGTTCTTC